This TCR beta chain was sequenced for a study of cytomegalovirus exposure and HLA in healthy donors. The PCR ran on 60 Vbeta and 13 Jbeta primers. Measured with immunoSEQ multiplex PCR; TCRdb has only the in-frame clones, and not every one. The sample holds roughly 120,000 clones, 80% to 90% seen once. CDR3 length equals 16 residues. V was pared by 3 bases and J by 3 bases, with 12 bases between. Germline-derived CDR1 and CDR2 are MNHEY and SMNVEV (reference sequence). The sequence derives from a woman between 18 and 30 years old in good health and CMV-seropositive. The chain has TRBV27 and TRBJ1-6, with D maybe TRBD1 (6 bases). The sample comprised PBMCs. CDR3 DNA sequence: TGTGCCAGCAGTTTTGCCTTACAGGGCTATAATTCACCCCTCCACTTT. Protein: CASSFALQGYNSPLHF.